This TCR beta chain is from a study of T cell responses to AZD1222 COVID-19 vaccine (dated by TCRdb to about 2021). As for the study more broadly: AZD1222 recipients whose second dose came at about 4 weeks and those whose second dose came at about 12 weeks were combined into one group, since spike-specific TCR depth and breadth did not differ between the two schedules. Trial participants were enrolled by age into 18-55, 56-69 and 70-plus year subgroups, with roughly 160, 29 and 62 TCR-sequenced participants respectively. TCR sequencing was performed for 230 to 250 trial participants, of whom roughly 200 were given two doses of AZD1222 and about 25 were given two doses of MenACWY control vaccine.

Overall study results and their limits: Epitopes outside the regions mutated in the B.1.351 and B.1.1.7 variants were reportedly recognized by nearly half of the unique spike-specific TCRs. No day 14 peak-response samples were available, so repertoires were characterized only after the peak T cell response. The whole spike protein was spanned by vaccine-associated CD4 TCRs, and dominant responses were seen in regions 160-218 and 743-854. In the small 56-69-year group, the increase in depth fell short of significance, most likely because of low power. Conclusions about previously exposed vaccinees are limited, since just five or six AZD1222 recipients were seropositive for SARS-CoV-2 at baseline. Participants were mostly white British, with more females than males. The authors suggested clonal diversity may have been underestimated. After two AZD1222 doses, both the breadth and the depth of spike-specific TCRs were significantly higher than at day 0 and than in MenACWY recipients.

The CDR3 regions of human TCRbeta chains were analyzed by immunosequencing. The authors' analysis ran thus. TCRs in the repertoires were compared against a reference library of SARS-CoV-2-specific TCRs that had been generated with the MIRA antigen-specificity platform. Breadth was defined as the fraction of unique TCRs that were SARS-CoV-2-associated, and depth was defined as the fraction of total T cells that were SARS-CoV-2-associated. Each spike-specific TCR was assigned to its reactive spike region and to a CD4 or CD8 class using the MIRA data. Log10-transformed breadth and depth values were compared by one-way ANOVA with Sidak's multiple comparisons tests. The immuneACCESS repertoire file appears here via TCRdb, limited to in-frame rearrangements. These files lack a portion of the clones; in checked studies, under half of the deficit traces to unresolved V genes, and the cause of the others is not known. V and J calls and clone size are those listed in that table; D and trimming were worked out from the DNA. The sample table holds 100,000 to 150,000 clones, of which approximately 90% were seen once. The top ten clones comprise approximately 1.8% of the sample.

The sample's time point, from its label and the paper: baseline before first vaccination. Vaccinee samples came from UK trials COV001 and COV002, including a single-blind randomized controlled phase 2/3 trial of AZD1222 (ChAdOx1 nCoV-19) in healthy adults. For TCRbeta chain sequencing, PBMC samples were collected from trial participants at day 0 and at day 28 after the second dose. A word on this clone: Its antigen specificity is not known. Base qualities are not recorded, but no much larger clone differs from it by a single base.

The sequencing here drew on peripheral blood, taken on day 0 of AZD1222 vaccination. The clonotype originates from an adult in good health.

The CDR3 reads as follows: CASSPGGFENIQYF. The nucleotide sequence reads as follows: TGCGCCAGCAGCCCCGGGGGTTTCGAAAACATTCAGTACTTC. The chain uses TRBV5-1 and TRBJ2-4; TRBD2 could be the D gene, as 6 bases match. The CDR3 runs 14 amino acids, cysteine and phenylalanine included. The DNA shown is the 42-base CDR3, in frame from base 1. Trimming at the junction amounts to 4 bases on V and 5 bases on J, and the germline ends lie 13 bases apart. From a lookup of the germline V gene, CDR1 and CDR2 are SGHRS and YFSETQ.